This is a list of T cell receptor beta chains from one sample in a study of shared clonotypes between healthy human individuals. Profiling relied on immunoSEQ multiplex PCR, and the TCRdb table lists in-frame clones only, not all of them. The sample gives some 2.1 million clones, around 93% of which show up once; over 1.5% is in the top ten. Sequencing was performed on naive CD8+ T cells from PBMCs. The receptors stem from a man in his late teens or twenties in good health. Some clones in this sample may be carry-over from other donors' samples. Both conserved end residues are trimmed from each CDR3.

V,length,CDR3
TRBV27,14,ASSFASDRGYNEQF
TRBV25-1,15,ASSEKRGLAEYNEQF
TRBV9,10,ASSVLAGWLF
TRBV7-9,13,ASSSRLSASDTQY
TRBV5-1,12,ASSLSRETGELF
TRBV4-3,13,ASSQETGGHEKLF
TRBV6-5,14,ASSYAPGTGTPEAF
TRBV9,12,ASSFQDSHNEQF
TRBV27,12,ASSLFGGKTEAF
TRBV5-1,10,ASSSETDTQY
TRBV19,13,ASSIGDRGRTEAF
TRBV6-4,15,ASSDSPSGSSYNEQF
TRBV15,11,ATSETGTGELF
TRBV5-4,10,ASSFRFYEQY
TRBV5-4,12,ASSFEGPRYGYT
TRBV5-6,15,ASSTGTSGRLSYEQY
TRBV11-2,14,ASSLGGQGKVYEQY
TRBV28,11,ASRDRGLNEQY
TRBV27,16,ASRTRQGKLAEYNEQF
TRBV19,12,ASRDDATNYGYT
TRBV11-2,12,ASSDWDGAYEQY
TRBV7-6,15,ASSPFISGGENTEAF
TRBV20-1,9,SARWAGFTF
TRBV5-6,10,ASSQSARGQY
TRBV28,13,ASSPRVRVQETQY
TRBV14,16,ASSQAPPTFPGANVLT
TRBV7-9,11,ASIYQGGDTQY
TRBV15,14,ATSTTPFGGNQPQH
TRBV27,12,ASSLPGLAREQY
TRBV7-9,12,ASSQDTNTGELF
TRBV6-5,12,ASSLGQVNTEAF